The present T cell receptor beta chain was sequenced within a study of blood T cell repertoires in COVID-19. Whole-study context: T cells, B-cell-depleted T cells, or PBMCs supplied cDNA or gDNA.

About this clone itself: Other nucleotide sequences from this sample produce the same CDR3.

The CDR3 sequence is 14 residues long. The V gene's germline CDR1 is LGHDT and CDR2 YNNKEL (reference sequence). Trimming left V 4 bases short and J 1 base short, with 8 bases between. The age range of participants was about 18 to 89 years, with residence in roughly 25 US areas. Participants' own reports of clinical history determined their cohort assignment. Sequenced by immunoSEQ multiplex PCR; TCRdb stores in-frame clones only, minus some. The sample consists of 250,000 to 300,000 clones, about nine tenths of them appearing once. Sequencing used PBMCs or T cells enriched from blood (not recorded which). The sequence was obtained from a woman aged 40 to 49 who had recovered from COVID-19. V usage is TRBV3-1 (or the pseudogene TRBV3-2) and J usage is TRBJ1-5; D not certain. CDR3 loop: CASSRQASNQPQHF. CDR3 bases: TGTGCCAGCAGCCGGCAGGCGAGCAATCAGCCCCAGCATTTT.